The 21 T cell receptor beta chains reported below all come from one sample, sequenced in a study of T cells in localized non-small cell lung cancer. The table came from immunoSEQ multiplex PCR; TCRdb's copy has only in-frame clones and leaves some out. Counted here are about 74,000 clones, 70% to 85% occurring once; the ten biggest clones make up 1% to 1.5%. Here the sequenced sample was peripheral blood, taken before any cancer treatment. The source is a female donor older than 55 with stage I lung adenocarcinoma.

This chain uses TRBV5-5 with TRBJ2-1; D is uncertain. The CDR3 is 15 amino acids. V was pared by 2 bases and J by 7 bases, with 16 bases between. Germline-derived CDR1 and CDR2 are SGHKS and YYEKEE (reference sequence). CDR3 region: CASSLRGNYENEQFF. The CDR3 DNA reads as TGTGCCAGCAGCTTAAGAGGAAACTATGAGAATGAGCAGTTCTTC.

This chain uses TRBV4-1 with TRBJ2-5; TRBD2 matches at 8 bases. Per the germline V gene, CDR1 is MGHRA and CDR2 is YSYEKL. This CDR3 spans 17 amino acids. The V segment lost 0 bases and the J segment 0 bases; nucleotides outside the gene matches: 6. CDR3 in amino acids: CASSQDLGGGNQETQYF. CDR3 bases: TGCGCCAGCAGCCAAGATCTCGGCGGGGGGAACCAAGAGACCCAGTACTTC.

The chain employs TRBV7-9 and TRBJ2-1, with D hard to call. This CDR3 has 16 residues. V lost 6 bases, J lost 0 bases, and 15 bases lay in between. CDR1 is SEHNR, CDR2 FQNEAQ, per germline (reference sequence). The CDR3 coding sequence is TGTGCCAGCAGTCGTCCCCCGGTGAGCTCCTACAATGAGCAGTTCTTC. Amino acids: CASSRPPVSSYNEQFF.

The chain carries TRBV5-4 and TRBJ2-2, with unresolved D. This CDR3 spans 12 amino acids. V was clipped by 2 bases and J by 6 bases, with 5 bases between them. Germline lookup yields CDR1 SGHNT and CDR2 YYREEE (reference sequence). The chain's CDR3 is CASSLWAGELFF. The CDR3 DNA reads TGTGCCAGCAGCTTATGGGCCGGGGAGCTGTTTTTT.

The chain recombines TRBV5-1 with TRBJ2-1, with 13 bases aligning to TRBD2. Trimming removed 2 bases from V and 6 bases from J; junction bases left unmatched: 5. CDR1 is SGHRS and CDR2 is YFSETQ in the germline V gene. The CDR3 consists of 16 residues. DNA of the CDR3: TGCGCCAGCAGCTTCACTAGCGGGAGGGTCAGCAATGAGCAGTTCTTC. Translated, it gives CASSFTSGRVSNEQFF.

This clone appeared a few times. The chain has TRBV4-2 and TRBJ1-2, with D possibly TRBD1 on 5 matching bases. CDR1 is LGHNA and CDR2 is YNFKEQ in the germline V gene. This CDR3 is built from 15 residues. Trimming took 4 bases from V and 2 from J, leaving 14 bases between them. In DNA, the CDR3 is TGTGCCAGCAGCCTCCGGGCCGCAGGGAACTATGGCTACACCTTC. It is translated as CASSLRAAGNYGYTF.

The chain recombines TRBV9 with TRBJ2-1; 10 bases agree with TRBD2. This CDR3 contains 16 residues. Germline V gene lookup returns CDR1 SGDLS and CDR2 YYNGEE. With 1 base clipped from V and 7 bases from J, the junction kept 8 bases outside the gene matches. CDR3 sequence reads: CASSVLGLAEKNEQFF. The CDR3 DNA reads TGTGCCAGCAGCGTATTAGGACTAGCGGAAAAGAATGAGCAGTTCTTC.

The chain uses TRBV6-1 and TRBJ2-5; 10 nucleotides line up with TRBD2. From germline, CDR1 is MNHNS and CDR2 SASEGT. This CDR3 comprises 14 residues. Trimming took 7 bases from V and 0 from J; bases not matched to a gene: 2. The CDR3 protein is CASTSGGYQETQYF. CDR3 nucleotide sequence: TGTGCCAGCACTAGCGGGGGTTACCAAGAGACCCAGTACTTC.

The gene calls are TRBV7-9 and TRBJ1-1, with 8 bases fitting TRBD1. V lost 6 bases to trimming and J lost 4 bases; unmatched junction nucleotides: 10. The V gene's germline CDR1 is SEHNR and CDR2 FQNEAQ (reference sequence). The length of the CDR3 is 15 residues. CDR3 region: CASSPGQAWFTEAFF. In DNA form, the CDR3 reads TGTGCCAGCAGTCCGGGACAGGCATGGTTCACTGAAGCTTTCTTT.

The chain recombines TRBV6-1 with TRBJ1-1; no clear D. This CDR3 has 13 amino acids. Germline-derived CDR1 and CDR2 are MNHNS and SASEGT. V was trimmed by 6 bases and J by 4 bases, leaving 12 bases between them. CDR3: CASSSERITEAFF. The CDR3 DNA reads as TGTGCCAGCAGCTCTGAACGGATCACTGAAGCTTTCTTT.

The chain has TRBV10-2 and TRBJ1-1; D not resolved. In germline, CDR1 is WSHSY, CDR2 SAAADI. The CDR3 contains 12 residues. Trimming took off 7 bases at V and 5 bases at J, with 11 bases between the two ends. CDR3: CASKGGFTEAFF. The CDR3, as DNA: TGCGCCAGCAAGGGAGGGTTTACTGAAGCTTTCTTT.

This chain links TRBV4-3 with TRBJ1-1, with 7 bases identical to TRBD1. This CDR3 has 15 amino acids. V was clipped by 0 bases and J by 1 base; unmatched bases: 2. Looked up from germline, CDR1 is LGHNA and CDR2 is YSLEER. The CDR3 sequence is CASSQDRGRNTEAFF. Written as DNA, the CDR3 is TGCGCCAGCAGCCAAGACAGGGGGAGGAACACTGAAGCTTTCTTT.

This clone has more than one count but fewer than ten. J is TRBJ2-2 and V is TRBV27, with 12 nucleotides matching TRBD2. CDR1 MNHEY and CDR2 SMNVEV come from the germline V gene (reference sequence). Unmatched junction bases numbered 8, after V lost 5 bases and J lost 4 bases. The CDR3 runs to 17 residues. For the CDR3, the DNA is TGTGCCAGCAGTACGCGGGCTAGCGGGAGGGTCACCGGGGAGCTGTTTTTT. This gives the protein CASSTRASGRVTGELFF.

For the CDR3, the DNA is TGTGCCAGCAGCCAAGAGGGACTCCAAACCAAAAGAAACATTCAGTACTTC. As protein: CASSQEGLQTKRNIQYF. The V call is TRBV14, the J call TRBJ2-4, with D perhaps TRBD2 (6 bases). Germline V lookup: CDR1 SGHDN, CDR2 FVKESK. The CDR3 runs to 17 residues. V shed 0 bases and J shed 6 bases, with 18 bases lying between them.

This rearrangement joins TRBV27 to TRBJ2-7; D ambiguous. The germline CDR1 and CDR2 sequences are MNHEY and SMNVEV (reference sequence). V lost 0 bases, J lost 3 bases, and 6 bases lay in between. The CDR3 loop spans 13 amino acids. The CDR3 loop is CASSLSTGYEQYF. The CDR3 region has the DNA TGTGCCAGCAGTTTATCGACGGGCTACGAGCAGTACTTC.

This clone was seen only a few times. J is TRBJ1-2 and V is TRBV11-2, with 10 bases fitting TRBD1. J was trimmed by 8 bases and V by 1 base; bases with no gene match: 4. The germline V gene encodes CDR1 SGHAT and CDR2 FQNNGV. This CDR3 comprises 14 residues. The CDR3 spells CASSLVRDRGGYTF. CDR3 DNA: TGTGCCAGCAGCTTAGTCCGGGACAGGGGAGGCTACACCTTC.

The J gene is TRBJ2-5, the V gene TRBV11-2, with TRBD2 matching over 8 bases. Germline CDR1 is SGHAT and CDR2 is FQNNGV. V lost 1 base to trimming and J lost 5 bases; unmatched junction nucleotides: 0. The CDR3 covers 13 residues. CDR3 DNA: TGTGCCAGCAGCTTAGCGGGGGGGGAGACCCAGTACTTC. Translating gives CASSLAGGETQYF. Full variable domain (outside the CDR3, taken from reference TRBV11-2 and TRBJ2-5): EAGVAQSPRYKIIEKRQSVAFWCNPISGHATLYWYQQILGQGPKLLIQFQNNGVVDDSQLPKDRFSAERLKGVDSTLKIQPAKLEDSAVYLCASSLAGGETQYFGPGTRLLVL.

The CDR3 region has the DNA TGTGCCAGCAGTGAAGAGGGAGGGGGCTCCTACGAGCAGTACTTC. Amino acids: CASSEEGGGSYEQYF. The gene calls are TRBV2 and TRBJ2-7, with D possibly being TRBD2 (7 bases). In germline, CDR1 is SNHLY, CDR2 FYNNEI. CDR3 length equals 15 residues. V was trimmed by 1 base and J by 0 bases, leaving 10 bases between them.

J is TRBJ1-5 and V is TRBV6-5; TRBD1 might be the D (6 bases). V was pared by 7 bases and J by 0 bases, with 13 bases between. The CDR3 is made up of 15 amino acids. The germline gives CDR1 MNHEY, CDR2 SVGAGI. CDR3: CASKRQANSNQPQHF. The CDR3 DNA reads TGTGCCAGCAAGAGACAGGCTAATAGCAATCAGCCCCAGCATTTT.

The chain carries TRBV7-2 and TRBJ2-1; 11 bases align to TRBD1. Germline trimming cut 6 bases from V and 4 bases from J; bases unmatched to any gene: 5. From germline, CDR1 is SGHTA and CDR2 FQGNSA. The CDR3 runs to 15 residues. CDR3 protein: CASRADRGPYNEQFF. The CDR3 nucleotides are TGTGCCAGCAGGGCGGACAGGGGGCCTTACAATGAGCAGTTCTTC.

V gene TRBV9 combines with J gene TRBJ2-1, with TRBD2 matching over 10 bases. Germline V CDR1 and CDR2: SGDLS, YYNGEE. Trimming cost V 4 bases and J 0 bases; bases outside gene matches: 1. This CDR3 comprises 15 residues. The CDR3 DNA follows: TGTGCCAGCAGCCCTAGCGGGAGCTCCTACAATGAGCAGTTCTTC. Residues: CASSPSGSSYNEQFF.